One sample yielded the 10 T cell receptor beta chains listed below, sequenced in a study of technical replicates of blood from several donors. TCRdb's table, derived via immunoSEQ multiplex PCR, lists solely in-frame clones and lacks some. Among more than 90,000 clones listed, about 94% were seen once. Sequencing input: T cells isolated from PBMCs. These receptors were collected from a human donor in good health.

This chain joins TRBV19 and TRBJ1-1, with 8 bases fitting TRBD1. The ends lost 6 bases at V and 5 bases at J; junction bases unmatched: 5. Looked up from germline, CDR1 is LNHDA and CDR2 is SQIVND (reference sequence). This CDR3 is built from 13 residues. The CDR3 region is CASSLRGRTEAFF. In nucleotides, the CDR3 is TGTGCCAGTAGCCTCAGGGGGCGAACTGAAGCTTTCTTT.

For the CDR3, the DNA is TGTGCCAGTAGTATTCGAACTAGCGGGGGGGGTGAGCAGTTCTTC. Translation: CASSIRTSGGGEQFF. The chain couples TRBV19 to TRBJ2-1, with TRBD2 matching over 13 bases. There are 15 residues in the CDR3. Per the germline V gene, CDR1 is LNHDA and CDR2 is SQIVND (reference sequence). V shed 3 bases, J shed 9 bases, and the junction held 5 bases outside the gene matches.

CDR3 loop: CASSLIFVQKQETQYF. For the CDR3, the DNA is TGTGCCAGCAGCTTAATCTTCGTCCAGAAACAAGAGACCCAGTACTTC. The chain combines TRBV7-9 with TRBJ2-5, with unresolved D. The CDR3 totals 16 residues. Germline V gene lookup returns CDR1 SEHNR and CDR2 FQNEAQ (reference sequence). V was pared by 2 bases and J by 2 bases, with 15 bases between.

The chain couples TRBV5-6 to TRBJ2-3; TRBD2 is a possible D gene (6 bases). CDR1 SGHDT and CDR2 YYEEEE come from the germline V gene. V was cut by 2 bases and J by 3 bases, with 22 bases left in between. The CDR3 is 18 amino acids. CDR3 amino acids: CASSFGGLKKRRTDTQYF. For the CDR3, the DNA is TGTGCCAGCAGCTTCGGGGGACTGAAAAAACGGAGGACAGATACGCAGTATTTT.

This rearrangement joins TRBV6-5 to TRBJ1-3; 8 bases agree with TRBD1. CDR3 length equals 13 residues. CDR1 is MNHEY, CDR2 SVGAGI, per germline. The ends lost 6 bases at V and 5 bases at J; junction bases unmatched: 3. The CDR3 DNA reads TGTGCCAGCAGATCAGGGGGCCGAAACACCATATATTTT. Protein sequence: CASRSGGRNTIYF.

This clone appeared once. The J gene is TRBJ2-2, the V gene TRBV2; D possibly corresponds to TRBD1 (5 bases). The V and J ends lost 7 bases and 4 bases respectively, with 16 bases between them. The CDR3 sequence is 15 residues long. The germline V gene has CDR1 SNHLY and CDR2 FYNNEI. CDR3 in amino acids: CASKSDNPVTGELFF. CDR3 nucleotide sequence: TGTGCCAGCAAATCGGACAACCCAGTCACCGGGGAGCTGTTTTTT.

This clone was recorded once. The rearrangement links TRBV19 to TRBJ2-3, with TRBD1 matching over 10 bases. Germline CDR1 LNHDA, CDR2 SQIVND (reference sequence). Losses at the gene ends were 5 bases for V and 3 bases for J; bases not matched to a gene: 5. The length of the CDR3 is 15 residues. The CDR3 here is CASSEPGQGTDTQYF. The CDR3 DNA sequence: TGTGCCAGTAGTGAGCCGGGACAGGGGACAGATACGCAGTATTTT.

The gene calls are TRBV19 and TRBJ2-6, with D possibly matching TRBD1 (6 bases). The germline gives CDR1 LNHDA, CDR2 SQIVND (reference sequence). The CDR3 loop spans 17 amino acids. V was clipped by 0 bases and J by 2 bases, with 11 bases between them. CDR3: CASSIEEDSTGANVLTF. The DNA for the CDR3 is TGTGCCAGTAGTATAGAAGAGGACAGTACTGGGGCCAACGTCCTGACTTTC.

The CDR3 DNA follows: TGTGCCAGCAGCTTGGTGGGCTTACTAGAGAACTACAATGAGCAGTTCTTC. Translating it yields CASSLVGLLENYNEQFF. V usage is TRBV5-8 and J usage is TRBJ2-1; D may be TRBD2 (5 bases). The CDR3 has 17 residues. CDR1 is SGHTS, CDR2 YDEGEE, per germline. Deletions cut 0 bases from V and 3 bases from J, with 16 bases between.

The rearrangement joins TRBV6-5 to TRBJ1-1; 8 bases map to TRBD1. The CDR3 length is 16 residues. The junction had 10 bases not matched to a gene; V was cut back by 4 bases and J by 3 bases. Germline V gives CDR1 MNHEY, CDR2 SVGAGI. This CDR3 is CASSSDRVRRHTEAFF. In DNA, the CDR3 is TGTGCCAGCAGTTCGGACAGGGTAAGGCGGCACACTGAAGCTTTCTTT.